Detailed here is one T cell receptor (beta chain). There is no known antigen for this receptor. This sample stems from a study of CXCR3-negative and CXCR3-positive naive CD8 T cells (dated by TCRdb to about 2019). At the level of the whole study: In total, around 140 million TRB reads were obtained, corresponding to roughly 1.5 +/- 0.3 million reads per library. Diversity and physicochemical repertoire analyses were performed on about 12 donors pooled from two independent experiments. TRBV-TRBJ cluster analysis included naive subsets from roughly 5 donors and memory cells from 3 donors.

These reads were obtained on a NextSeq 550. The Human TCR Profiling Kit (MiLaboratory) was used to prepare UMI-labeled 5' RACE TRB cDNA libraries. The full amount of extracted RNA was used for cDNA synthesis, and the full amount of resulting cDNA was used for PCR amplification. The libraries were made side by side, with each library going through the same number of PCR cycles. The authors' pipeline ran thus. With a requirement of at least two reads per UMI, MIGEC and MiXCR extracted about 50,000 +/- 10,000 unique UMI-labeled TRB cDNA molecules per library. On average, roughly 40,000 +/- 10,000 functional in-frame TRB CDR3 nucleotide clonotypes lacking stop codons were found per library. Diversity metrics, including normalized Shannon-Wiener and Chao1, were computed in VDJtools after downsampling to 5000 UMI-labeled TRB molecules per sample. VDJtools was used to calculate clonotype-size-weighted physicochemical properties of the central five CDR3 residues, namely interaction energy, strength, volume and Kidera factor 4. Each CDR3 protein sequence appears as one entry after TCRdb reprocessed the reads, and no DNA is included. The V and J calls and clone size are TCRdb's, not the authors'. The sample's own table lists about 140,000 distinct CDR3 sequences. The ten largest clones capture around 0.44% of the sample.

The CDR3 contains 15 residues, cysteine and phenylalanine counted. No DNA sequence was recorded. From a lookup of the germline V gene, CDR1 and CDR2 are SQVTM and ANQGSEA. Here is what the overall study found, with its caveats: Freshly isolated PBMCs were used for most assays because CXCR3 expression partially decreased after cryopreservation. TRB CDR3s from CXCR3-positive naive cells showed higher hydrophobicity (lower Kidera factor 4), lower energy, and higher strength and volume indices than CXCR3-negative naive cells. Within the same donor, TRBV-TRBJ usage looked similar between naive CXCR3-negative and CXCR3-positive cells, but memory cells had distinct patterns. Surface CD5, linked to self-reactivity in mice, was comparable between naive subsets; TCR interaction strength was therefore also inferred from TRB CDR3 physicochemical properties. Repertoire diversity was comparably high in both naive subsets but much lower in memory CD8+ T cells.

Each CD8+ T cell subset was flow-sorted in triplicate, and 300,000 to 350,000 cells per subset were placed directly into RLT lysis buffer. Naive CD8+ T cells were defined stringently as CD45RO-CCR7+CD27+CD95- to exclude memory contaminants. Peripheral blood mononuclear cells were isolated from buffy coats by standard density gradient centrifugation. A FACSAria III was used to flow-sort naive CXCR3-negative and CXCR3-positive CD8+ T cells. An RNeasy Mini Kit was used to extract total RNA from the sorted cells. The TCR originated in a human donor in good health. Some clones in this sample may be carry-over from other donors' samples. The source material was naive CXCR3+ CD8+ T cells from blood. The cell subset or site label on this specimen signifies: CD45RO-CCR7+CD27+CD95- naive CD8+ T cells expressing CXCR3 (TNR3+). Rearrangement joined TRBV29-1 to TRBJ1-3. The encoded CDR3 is CSVEDSANSGNTIYF.